Following are 21 T cell receptor beta chains from one sample sequenced in a study of T cell responses to AZD1222 COVID-19 vaccine. Repertoires were generated with immunoSEQ multiplex PCR, while TCRdb's copy carries only in-frame clones and drops some. The sample consists of tens of thousands of clones, around 85% of them appearing once. The material was peripheral blood, obtained 28 days after the second AZD1222 dose. The receptors derive from an adult who received the AZD1222 COVID-19 vaccine.

This chain connects TRBV5-1 to TRBJ2-2; the match to TRBD2 covers 9 bases. The CDR3 totals 18 residues. Germline V gene data show CDR1 as SGHRS and CDR2 as YFSETQ. With 1 base clipped from V and 7 bases from J, the junction kept 14 bases outside the gene matches. The CDR3 region has the DNA TGCGCCAGCAGCTTGACCTTTTCAGCGGGAGGAGGATACGGGGAGCTGTTTTTT. Translated: CASSLTFSAGGGYGELFF.

J is TRBJ2-7 and V is TRBV20-1; TRBD1 matches at 7 bases. V trimming: 5 bases; J trimming: 3 bases; junction bases outside the gene matches: 1. Germline lookup yields CDR1 DFQATT and CDR2 SNEGSKA (reference sequence). CDR3 length equals 11 residues. The CDR3, as DNA: TGCAGTGCTGGGGACAGCTACGAGCAGTACTTC. Translating it yields CSAGDSYEQYF.

The J gene is TRBJ1-2, the V gene TRBV9, with a weak D call TRBD1 (6 bases). The germline CDR1 and CDR2 sequences are SGDLS and YYNGEE. V was shortened by 3 bases and J by 4 bases, with 13 bases between the two germline ends. CDR3 length equals 14 residues. CDR3 protein: CASSGRDTAYGYTF. CDR3 bases: TGTGCCAGCAGCGGCCGGGACACCGCCTATGGCTACACCTTC.

A few counts support this clone. This chain links TRBV10-3 with TRBJ1-1; TRBD1 agrees at 11 bases. Germline CDR1 and CDR2: ENHRY and SYGVKD. The CDR3 loop spans 14 amino acids. V was clipped by 6 bases and J by 3 bases; unmatched bases: 3. This CDR3 is CAIRSGQGDTEAFF. As DNA, the CDR3 is TGTGCCATCAGATCGGGACAGGGGGACACTGAAGCTTTCTTT.

This chain joins TRBV6-5 and TRBJ1-2; D not certain. V lost 6 bases to trimming and J lost 4 bases, with 12 bases between them. The CDR3 totals 13 residues. The germline V gene has CDR1 MNHEY and CDR2 SVGAGI. DNA for the CDR3: TGTGCCAGCAGATCTACAGACCTCTATGGCTACACCTTC. Amino acids: CASRSTDLYGYTF.

This chain connects TRBV29-1 to TRBJ1-2; no definite D call. Looked up from germline, CDR1 is SQVTM and CDR2 is ANQGSEA. V shed 2 bases and J shed 6 bases, with 13 bases lying between them. The CDR3 is 13 residues long. The CDR3 loop is CSVETRSLDGYTF. In DNA, the CDR3 is TGCAGCGTTGAAACCCGTAGTCTTGATGGCTACACCTTC.

The chain has TRBV10-3 and TRBJ1-2, with 7 bases that match TRBD1. CDR1 is ENHRY and CDR2 is SYGVKD in the germline V gene. This CDR3 comprises 16 residues. The V segment lost 5 bases and the J segment 4 bases; nucleotides outside the gene matches: 13. This CDR3 reads CAISSDRDRRGYGYTF. The CDR3 nucleotides read TGTGCCATCAGTTCCGACAGGGACCGCCGGGGCTATGGCTACACCTTC.

The rearrangement uses TRBV7-8 and TRBJ1-3; unclear D gene. V gave up 3 bases and J gave up 9 bases, with 15 bases separating them. The germline CDR1 and CDR2 sequences are SGHVS and FQNEAQ. The CDR3 length is 14 residues. CDR3 region: CASSLKALGSTIYF. The CDR3 nucleotides read TGTGCCAGCAGCTTGAAAGCTCTGGGGTCCACCATATATTTT.

This clone was recorded at least ten times. The chain joins TRBV5-1 to TRBJ2-3; D unresolved. The V gene lost 0 bases and the J gene lost 4 bases, with 9 bases spanning the gap. CDR3 length equals 14 residues. The germline V gene encodes CDR1 SGHRS and CDR2 YFSETQ. In nucleotides, the CDR3 is TGCGCCAGCAGCTTGGGACCATCCCCAGATACGCAGTATTTT. As protein: CASSLGPSPDTQYF.

On this clone: Compared with germline, one end of the junction differs, possibly owing to a read error. This chain links TRBV11-2 with TRBJ1-4; D ambiguous. Germline-derived CDR1 and CDR2 are SGHAT and FQNNGV. This CDR3 is 16 amino acids long. The CDR3 nucleotides are TGTGCCAGCAGCTTAGATGACCCGAGAACTTATGAAAAACTGTTTTTT. Translated, it gives CASSLDDPRTYEKLFF.

The CDR3 coding sequence is TGTGCCTGGAGTGTGACTAGCGCTAAGGGAGAGACCCAGTACTTC. It specifies CAWSVTSAKGETQYF. J is TRBJ2-5 and V is TRBV30; TRBD2 aligns across 8 bases. The germline CDR1 and CDR2 sequences are GTSNPN and SVGIG (reference sequence). V was clipped by 0 bases and J by 4 bases; unmatched bases: 7. The length of the CDR3 is 15 residues.

This clone was observed a few times. The genes are TRBV28 and TRBJ2-1, with 12 nucleotides matching TRBD2. V trimming: 6 bases; J trimming: 0 bases; junction bases outside the gene matches: 15. The CDR3 consists of 20 residues. Germline CDR1 MDHEN, CDR2 SYDVKM. CDR3 residues: CASRDGQGGTSGLSYNEQFF. Here the CDR3 DNA reads TGTGCCAGCAGGGACGGACAGGGGGGGACTAGCGGGCTCTCCTACAATGAGCAGTTCTTC. The variable domain in full, completed from reference TRBV28 and TRBJ2-1, reads DVKVTQSSRYLVKRTGEKVFLECVQDMDHENMFWYRQDPGLGLRLIYFSYDVKMKEKGDIPEGYSVSREKKERFSLILESASTNQTSMYLCASRDGQGGTSGLSYNEQFFGPGTRLTVL.

This chain joins TRBV30 and TRBJ1-2; TRBD1 matches 9 bases. Trimming removed 4 bases from V and 7 bases from J; junction bases left unmatched: 10. CDR3 length equals 14 residues. Germline CDR1 is GTSNPN and CDR2 is SVGIG (reference sequence). The CDR3: CAWNPGQGFGGYTF. In nucleotides, the CDR3 is TGTGCCTGGAACCCGGGACAGGGTTTTGGTGGCTACACCTTC.

The V and J genes are TRBV3-1 (or the pseudogene TRBV3-2) and TRBJ2-7; 10 positions match TRBD2. The V gene end was trimmed by 0 bases and the J gene end by 7 bases; junction bases not matched to a gene: 9. The CDR3 has 16 amino acids. Germline values: CDR1 LGHDT, CDR2 YNNKEL (reference sequence). The CDR3 region is CASSQDRLAGDGEQYF. The CDR3 bases are TGTGCCAGCAGCCAAGACCGTCTAGCGGGAGATGGGGAGCAGTACTTC.

The V and J genes are TRBV21-1 and TRBJ1-2. TRBV21-1 is reported as a pseudogene. The CDR3 is made up of 12 amino acids. CDR3 DNA: TGTGCCAGCAGCAATCCCCCATGGGGCTACACCTTC. It specifies CASSNPPWGYTF.

The chain joins TRBV5-1 to TRBJ2-7, with 7 bases identical to TRBD2. The CDR3 sequence is 16 residues long. Germline loops: CDR1 SGHRS, CDR2 YFSETQ. The V and J ends lost 0 bases and 3 bases, in that order; junction bases with no gene match: 9. This CDR3 reads CASSLAVASGYYEQYF. DNA of the CDR3: TGCGCCAGCAGCTTGGCCGTGGCTAGCGGCTACTACGAGCAGTACTTC.

This chain connects TRBV5-1 to TRBJ2-3, with 10 nucleotides matching TRBD1. Germline assignment: CDR1 SGHRS and CDR2 YFSETQ. Germline trimming cut 4 bases from V and 4 bases from J; bases unmatched to any gene: 3. CDR3 length: 14 residues. The DNA for the CDR3 is TGCGCCAGCAGCCGAGGGACAGGGGCAGATACGCAGTATTTT. Amino acids: CASSRGTGADTQYF.

This rearrangement joins TRBV18 to TRBJ1-1; D perhaps matches TRBD1 (5 bases). Germline CDR1 reads KGHSH; CDR2 reads LQKENI. The CDR3 covers 15 residues. V was shortened by 2 bases and J by 4 bases, with 14 bases between the two germline ends. The DNA of the CDR3 is TGTGCCAGCTCACCATCGTCCCCGGGGACCACTGAAGCTTTCTTT. Protein product: CASSPSSPGTTEAFF. The full variable domain, completed using reference TRBV18 and TRBJ1-1, is NAGVMQNPRHLVRRRGQEARLRCSPMKGHSHVYWYRQLPEEGLKFMVYLQKENIIDESGMPKERFSAEFPKEGPSILRIQQVVRGDSAAYFCASSPSSPGTTEAFFGQGTRLTVV.

The chain links TRBV11-2 to TRBJ1-4; D may be TRBD1 (5 bases). Trimming removed 6 bases at V and 8 bases at J, with 13 bases between. This CDR3 has 13 amino acids. Per germline, CDR1 SGHAT and CDR2 FQNNGV. CDR3 DNA sequence: TGTGCCAGCAGTAGGCAGGGTGGAGAAAAACTGTTTTTT. Translated, it gives CASSRQGGEKLFF. The full variable domain, rest sourced from reference TRBV11-2 and TRBJ1-4, is EAGVAQSPRYKIIEKRQSVAFWCNPISGHATLYWYQQILGQGPKLLIQFQNNGVVDDSQLPKDRFSAERLKGVDSTLKIQPAKLEDSAVYLCASSRQGGEKLFFGSGTQLSVL.

The chain carries TRBV15 and TRBJ2-1; D gene uncertain. In germline, CDR1 is LNHNV, CDR2 YYDKDF (reference sequence). V lost 0 bases to trimming and J lost 3 bases, with 6 bases between them. This CDR3 spans 14 amino acids. CDR3 nucleotide sequence: TGTGCCACCAGCAGAGATGGTATCTACAATGAGCAGTTCTTC. This sequence encodes CATSRDGIYNEQFF.

The rearrangement uses TRBV30 and TRBJ2-5, with D possibly called TRBD1 or TRBD2 (6 bases each). This CDR3 is 12 amino acids long. V was pared by 5 bases and J by 4 bases, with 11 bases between. From germline, CDR1 is GTSNPN and CDR2 SVGIG (reference sequence). The CDR3: CAWGGGGETQYF. As DNA, the CDR3 is TGTGCCTGGGGCGGAGGGGGAGAGACCCAGTACTTC.